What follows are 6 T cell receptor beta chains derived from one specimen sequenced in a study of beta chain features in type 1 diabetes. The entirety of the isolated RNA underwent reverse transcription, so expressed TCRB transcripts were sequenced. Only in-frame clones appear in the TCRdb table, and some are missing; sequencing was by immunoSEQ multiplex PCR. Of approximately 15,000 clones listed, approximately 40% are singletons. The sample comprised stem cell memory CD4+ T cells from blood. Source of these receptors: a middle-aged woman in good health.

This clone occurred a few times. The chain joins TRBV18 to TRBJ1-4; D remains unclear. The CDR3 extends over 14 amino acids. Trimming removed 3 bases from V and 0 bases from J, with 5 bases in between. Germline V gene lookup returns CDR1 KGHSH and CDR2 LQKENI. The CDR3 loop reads CASSPRSTNEKLFF. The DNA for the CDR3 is TGTGCCAGCTCACCCAGATCAACTAATGAAAAACTGTTTTTT.

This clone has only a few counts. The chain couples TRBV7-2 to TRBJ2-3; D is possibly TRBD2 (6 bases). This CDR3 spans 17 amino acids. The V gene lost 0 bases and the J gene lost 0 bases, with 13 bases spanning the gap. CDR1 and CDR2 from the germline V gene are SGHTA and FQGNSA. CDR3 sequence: CASSLALRGSSTDTQYF. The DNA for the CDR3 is TGTGCCAGCAGCTTAGCGCTTCGGGGGTCAAGCACAGATACGCAGTATTTT.

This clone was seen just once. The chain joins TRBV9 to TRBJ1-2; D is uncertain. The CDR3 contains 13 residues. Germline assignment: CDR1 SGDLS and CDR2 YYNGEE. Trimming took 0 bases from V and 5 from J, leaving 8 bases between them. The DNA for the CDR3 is TGTGCCAGCAGCGTAGGTATCGAGTATGGCTACACCTTC. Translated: CASSVGIEYGYTF.

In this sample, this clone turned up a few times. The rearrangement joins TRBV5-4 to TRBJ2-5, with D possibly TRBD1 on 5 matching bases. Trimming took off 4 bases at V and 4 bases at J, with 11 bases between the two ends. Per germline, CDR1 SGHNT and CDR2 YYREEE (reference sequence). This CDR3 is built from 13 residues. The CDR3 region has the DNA TGTGCCAGCAGCCTGGGGCTCACAGAGACCCAGTACTTC. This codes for CASSLGLTETQYF.

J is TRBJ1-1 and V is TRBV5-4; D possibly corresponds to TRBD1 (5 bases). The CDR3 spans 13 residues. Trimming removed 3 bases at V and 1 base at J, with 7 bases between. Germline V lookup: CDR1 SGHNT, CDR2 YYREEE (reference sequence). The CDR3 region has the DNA TGTGCCAGCAGCTGGGGGGGGAACACTGAAGCTTTCTTT. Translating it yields CASSWGGNTEAFF.

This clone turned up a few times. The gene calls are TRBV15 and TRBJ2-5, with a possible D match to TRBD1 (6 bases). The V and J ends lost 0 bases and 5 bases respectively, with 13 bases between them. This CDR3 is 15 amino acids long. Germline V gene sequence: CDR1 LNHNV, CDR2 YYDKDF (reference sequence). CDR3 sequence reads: CATSRDRQGWETQYF. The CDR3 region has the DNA TGTGCCACCAGCAGAGATAGGCAGGGGTGGGAGACCCAGTACTTC.